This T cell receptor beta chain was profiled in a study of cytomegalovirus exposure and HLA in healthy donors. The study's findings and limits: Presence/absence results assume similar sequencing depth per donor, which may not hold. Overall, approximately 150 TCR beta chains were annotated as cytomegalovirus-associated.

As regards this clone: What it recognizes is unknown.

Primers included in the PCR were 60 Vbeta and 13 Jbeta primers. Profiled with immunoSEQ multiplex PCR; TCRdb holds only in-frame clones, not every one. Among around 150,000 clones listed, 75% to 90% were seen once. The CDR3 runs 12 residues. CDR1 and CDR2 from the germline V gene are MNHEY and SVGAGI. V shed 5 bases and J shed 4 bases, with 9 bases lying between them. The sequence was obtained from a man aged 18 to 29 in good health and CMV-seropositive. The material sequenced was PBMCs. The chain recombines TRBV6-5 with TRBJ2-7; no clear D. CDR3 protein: CASSLTVYEQYF. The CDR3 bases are TGTGCCAGCAGTCTGACTGTTTACGAGCAGTACTTC.